This TCR beta chain was documented in a study of blood T cell repertoires in COVID-19. Study as a whole: Both acute and convalescent COVID-19 samples were obtained from the United States, Italy and Spain. T cells, B-cell-depleted T cells, or PBMCs supplied cDNA or gDNA.

The CDR3 has 15 amino acids. The junction had 13 bases not matched to a gene; V was cut back by 8 bases and J by 5 bases. Germline V gives CDR1 MDHEN, CDR2 SYDVKM. Sequencing was performed with immunoSEQ multiplex PCR; in TCRdb, only in-frame clones are kept and a portion is missing. This sample has roughly 250,000 clones, with 70% to 90% found just once. The TCR sequence derives from a woman between 45 and 60 years old with acute or convalescent COVID-19. V and J are TRBV28 and TRBJ2-7; TRBD1 aligns across 9 bases. Sequencing was done on a sample of peripheral blood. This chain's CDR3 is CASDTGGARRDEQYF. In nucleotides, the CDR3 is TGTGCCAGCGATACAGGGGGCGCTAGGAGAGACGAGCAGTACTTC.